Below are 6 T cell receptor beta chains sequenced from a single sample in a study of blood T cells in healthy people across ages. A second PCR of about 6 to 11 cycles used a sample-barcoded 5' primer and a J-beta primer mix. Using its own MiXCR run on the 5' RACE reads, TCRdb lists one record per CDR3 protein. The sample lists about 2 million distinct CDR3 sequences; about 50% were seen once. Source material: blood. Receptors were obtained from a woman in her forties in good health.

The chain has TRBV6-2 or TRBV6-3 and TRBJ2-3; no clear D gene. The CDR3 runs 14 residues. Per germline, CDR1 MNHEY and CDR2 SVGEGT. With 6 bases removed from V and 2 bases from J, the gap between germline ends came to 12 bases. Here the CDR3 DNA reads TGTGCCAGCAGCGACCCTAAACTCACAGATACGCAGTATTTT. Amino acids: CASSDPKLTDTQYF.

The V call is TRBV27, the J call TRBJ2-1, with D perhaps TRBD1 or TRBD2 (5 bases each). Trimming removed 5 bases from V and 8 bases from J, with 7 bases in between. The CDR3 sequence is 11 residues long. Germline CDR1 is MNHEY and CDR2 is SMNVEV (reference sequence). CDR3 sequence (DNA): TGTGCCAGCAGTGAGGGGCATGAGCAGTTCTTC. This gives the protein CASSEGHEQFF.

This clonotype was recorded a few times. V and J are TRBV7-9 and TRBJ1-6; 12 bases agree with TRBD1. CDR3 length: 17 residues. With 5 bases clipped from V and 5 bases from J, the junction kept 7 bases outside the gene matches. Germline V gene data show CDR1 as SEHNR and CDR2 as FQNEAQ (reference sequence). CDR3 in DNA: TGTGCCAGCAGCGCTACGGGACAGGGGGCGAATAATTCACCCCTCCACTTT. Translating it yields CASSATGQGANNSPLHF.

The CDR3 DNA reads TGCAGTGCAAGGAGGCCCGGCGCGGGATACAATGAGCAGTTCTTC. Translated, it gives CSARRPGAGYNEQFF. J is TRBJ2-1 and V is TRBV20-1, with D possibly matching TRBD2 (6 bases). The CDR3 sequence is 15 residues long. The germline CDR1 and CDR2 sequences are DFQATT and SNEGSKA (reference sequence). Trimming shortened V by 6 bases and J by 4 bases, and 19 bases separated the two germline ends.

Only a few counts were recorded for this clonotype. V gene TRBV25-1 combines with J gene TRBJ1-1; 9 positions match TRBD1. The CDR3 is made up of 13 amino acids. Germline V gene lookup returns CDR1 MGHDK and CDR2 SYGVNS. V was clipped by 6 bases and J by 1 base; unmatched bases: 0. The CDR3 DNA reads TGTGCCAGCAGGGACAGGGGGAACACTGAAGCTTTCTTT. Residues: CASRDRGNTEAFF.

This chain joins TRBV11-3 and TRBJ2-5, with D tentatively TRBD2 (5 bases). The germline gives CDR1 SGHNT, CDR2 YENEEA. V shed 4 bases and J shed 2 bases, with 11 bases lying between them. This CDR3 is 14 amino acids long. CDR3 amino acids: CASSSGERQETQYF. The CDR3 nucleotides are TGTGCCAGCAGCTCCGGGGAAAGGCAAGAGACCCAGTACTTC.